What follows are 27 T cell receptor beta chains derived from one specimen sequenced in a study of beta chain features in type 1 diabetes. General study findings and limits: All four CD4+ subsets from Type 1 diabetes patients carried moderately but significantly shorter TCRB CDR3s.

Expressed TCRB transcripts were sequenced, since all the RNA that had been isolated was reverse transcribed. The data were produced by immunoSEQ multiplex PCR, yet TCRdb's version contains in-frame clones alone and is incomplete. Altogether around 650,000 clones are present, roughly 12% being singletons, with the ten largest covering more than 0.1%. Antigens for these TCRs are unknown. The specimen was naive CD4+ T cells from blood. The receptors come from a man aged 25 to 40 with type 1 diabetes.

The chain couples TRBV7-8 to TRBJ1-5, with D possibly TRBD1 on 6 matching bases. V was shortened by 6 bases and J by 5 bases, with 17 bases between the two germline ends. CDR3 length: 15 residues. Germline CDR1 reads SGHVS; CDR2 reads FQNEAQ. The CDR3 loop reads CASSAGVFGDQPQHF. DNA of the CDR3: TGTGCCAGCAGTGCAGGGGTTTTTGGCGATCAGCCCCAGCATTTT.

V is TRBV18 and J is TRBJ2-5; D unresolved. The length of the CDR3 is 14 residues. Trimming removed 0 bases from V and 1 base from J, with 6 bases in between. CDR1 and CDR2 (germline): KGHSH, LQKENI. The CDR3 sequence is CASSPPSVQETQYF. CDR3 bases: TGTGCCAGCTCACCACCGTCAGTCCAAGAGACCCAGTACTTC.

The genes are TRBV4-2 and TRBJ1-1, with D unresolved. This CDR3 spans 12 amino acids. Germline CDR1 is LGHNA and CDR2 is YNFKEQ. V lost 0 bases to trimming and J lost 11 bases, with 10 bases between them. CDR3 sequence reads: CASSQERRLAFF. DNA for the CDR3: TGTGCCAGCAGCCAAGAAAGGCGGTTGGCTTTCTTT.

To note about this clone: This specimen includes other DNA sequences encoding the same CDR3. V is TRBV5-1 and J is TRBJ2-7; the D is unclear. The CDR3 runs to 14 residues. V was pared by 0 bases and J by 1 base, with 8 bases between. In germline, CDR1 is SGHRS, CDR2 YFSETQ. CDR3 coding DNA: TGCGCCAGCAGCTTGGCCCGCGGATCCTACGAGCAGTACTTC. Amino acids: CASSLARGSYEQYF.

This rearrangement joins TRBV30 to TRBJ2-5; 13 bases are a match to TRBD2. This CDR3 has 13 amino acids. CDR1 is GTSNPN, CDR2 SVGIG, per germline (reference sequence). The ends lost 2 bases at V and 9 bases at J; junction bases unmatched: 3. The CDR3 nucleotides read TGTGCCTGGAGTACTAGCGGGGGGGCGGCCCAGTACTTC. It translates to CAWSTSGGAAQYF.

The gene calls are TRBV7-9 and TRBJ1-1; D unclear. Germline V lookup: CDR1 SEHNR, CDR2 FQNEAQ (reference sequence). With 8 bases removed from V and 5 bases from J, the gap between germline ends came to 15 bases. The CDR3 consists of 13 residues. The CDR3 sequence: CASSPPPGTEAFF. CDR3 sequence (DNA): TGTGCCAGCTCCCCGCCGCCGGGGACTGAAGCTTTCTTT.

This clone has just a few counts. The CDR3 nucleotides are TGTGCCAGCAGTTCCAATTTGGGCGATACGCAGTATTTT. It translates to CASSSNLGDTQYF. This chain connects TRBV7-2 to TRBJ2-3; no reliable D call. In germline, CDR1 is SGHTA, CDR2 FQGNSA. Trimming left V 6 bases short and J 6 bases short, with 13 bases between. The CDR3 length is 13 residues. The full variable domain, with the rest looked up from reference TRBV7-2 and TRBJ2-3, is GAGVSQSPSNKVTEKGKDVELRCDPISGHTALYWYRQSLGQGLEFLIYFQGNSAPDKSGLPSDRFSAERTGGSVSTLTIQRTQQEDSAVYLCASSSNLGDTQYFGPGTRLTVL.

The chain employs TRBV21-1 and TRBJ1-2. TRBV21-1 counts as a pseudogene. This CDR3 comprises 17 residues. This chain's CDR3 is CASTHFTAGTVKYGYTF. The CDR3 DNA follows: TGTGCCAGCACCCATTTCACCGCCGGGACGGTAAAGTATGGCTACACCTTC.

This chain links TRBV29-1 with TRBJ1-2, with 8 bases identical to TRBD1. Germline CDR1 and CDR2: SQVTM and ANQGSEA. The CDR3 is made up of 14 amino acids. Trimming took 4 bases from V and 4 from J; bases not matched to a gene: 8. CDR3 sequence reads: CSVVGQETFYGYTF. CDR3 DNA: TGCAGCGTTGTGGGACAGGAGACTTTCTATGGCTACACCTTC.

As regards this clone: Other nucleotide sequences in the sample specify the same CDR3. The V gene is TRBV6-6, the J gene TRBJ2-3, with D hard to call. The V end was cut by 0 bases, the J end by 6 bases, with 4 bases between. CDR1 is MNHNY and CDR2 is SVGAGI in the germline V gene (reference sequence). CDR3 length: 12 residues. CDR3 nucleotide sequence: TGTGCCAGCAGTTACTCGGGGGATACGCAGTATTTT. It specifies CASSYSGDTQYF.

The chain links TRBV4-2 to TRBJ1-4; TRBD1 aligns across 11 bases. V lost 0 bases, J lost 7 bases, and 7 bases stayed unmatched. The germline CDR1 and CDR2 sequences are LGHNA and YNFKEQ. CDR3 length: 17 residues. CDR3 protein: CASSQDWTGGFGEKLFF. The DNA for the CDR3 is TGTGCCAGCAGCCAAGATTGGACAGGGGGCTTCGGTGAAAAACTGTTTTTT.

This clone was observed a few times. The chain couples TRBV7-2 to TRBJ1-2, with a possible D match to TRBD1 (6 bases). The CDR3 contains 13 residues. Germline CDR1 and CDR2: SGHTA and FQGNSA. V lost 5 bases, J lost 3 bases, and 10 bases lay in between. The CDR3 here is CASSPWTDYGYTF. The CDR3 nucleotides are TGTGCCAGCAGCCCCTGGACAGACTATGGCTACACCTTC.

The chain has TRBV20-1 and TRBJ1-2; unclear D gene. The CDR3 contains 11 residues. Trimming left V 6 bases short and J 7 bases short, with 12 bases between. Germline lookup yields CDR1 DFQATT and CDR2 SNEGSKA (reference sequence). As DNA, the CDR3 is TGCAGTGCCGCCCAGCAGTTTGGCTACACCTTC. Protein sequence: CSAAQQFGYTF.

This chain connects TRBV13 to TRBJ2-3, with 12 bases fitting TRBD2. V dropped 3 bases and J dropped 4; count of bases not matched to a gene: 8. Looked up from germline, CDR1 is PRHDT and CDR2 is FYEKMQ (reference sequence). The length of the CDR3 is 17 residues. CDR3 residues: CASSFASGGASADTQYF. The CDR3 DNA is TGTGCCAGCAGCTTTGCTAGCGGGGGGGCGTCGGCAGATACGCAGTATTTT.

Of note for this clone: The sample has other DNA sequences that encode this CDR3 too. DNA of the CDR3: TGTGCCAGCAGCTTTGTATTCTCTGGGGCCAACGTCCTGACTTTC. This translates into CASSFVFSGANVLTF. V and J are TRBV7-2 and TRBJ2-6; the D is unclear. The CDR3 spans 15 residues. Germline CDR1 and CDR2: SGHTA and FQGNSA. V was pared by 3 bases and J by 0 bases, with 6 bases between.

The chain combines TRBV6-6 with TRBJ1-1, with D possibly being TRBD1 (5 bases). The CDR3 runs 11 residues. The germline CDR1 and CDR2 sequences are MNHNY and SVGAGI (reference sequence). V was clipped by 11 bases and J by 3 bases, with 10 bases between them. Written as DNA, the CDR3 is TGTGCCGGGGGGAAGGACACTGAAGCTTTCTTT. Its protein is CAGGKDTEAFF.

This clone was seen more than once but under ten times. The V and J genes are TRBV20-1 and TRBJ2-7, with TRBD2 matching 7 bases. CDR3 length: 11 amino acids. V trimming: 3 bases; J trimming: 8 bases; junction bases outside the gene matches: 4. The germline V gene has CDR1 DFQATT and CDR2 SNEGSKA (reference sequence). CDR3 loop: CSASRSGKQYF. The CDR3 DNA reads as TGCAGTGCTAGTAGGAGCGGGAAGCAGTACTTC.

This clone was detected a few times. The rearrangement joins TRBV29-1 to TRBJ1-1; D is uncertain. Germline V CDR1 and CDR2: SQVTM, ANQGSEA. The CDR3 totals 15 residues. V gave up 7 bases and J gave up 1 base, with 19 bases separating them. The CDR3 here is CSASWEVRENTEAFF. CDR3 DNA sequence: TGCAGCGCCAGCTGGGAAGTGCGGGAGAACACTGAAGCTTTCTTT.

This clone was picked up a small number of times. The genes are TRBV25-1 and TRBJ1-2; TRBD1 is a possible D gene (6 bases). In germline, CDR1 is MGHDK, CDR2 SYGVNS. The CDR3 is 12 amino acids. V lost 10 bases and J 4 bases, leaving 13 bases between the germline ends. CDR3 nucleotides: TGTGCCATCTCGACAGGCTCCTATGGCTACACCTTC. It translates to CAISTGSYGYTF.

This chain connects TRBV19 to TRBJ1-5; the D gene is possibly TRBD1 (6 bases). CDR1 and CDR2 from the germline V gene are LNHDA and SQIVND (reference sequence). The CDR3 has 15 amino acids. V was pared by 6 bases and J by 2 bases, with 14 bases between. CDR3 DNA: TGTGCCAGTAGGCTACAGGGCTGGGGCAATCAGCCCCAGCATTTT. Amino acid sequence: CASRLQGWGNQPQHF.

This clone was counted between two and nine times. This rearrangement joins TRBV5-4 to TRBJ1-1; D gene unclear. Trimming stripped 5 bases from V and 7 bases from J, with 15 bases between. This CDR3 has 13 residues. The germline V gene encodes CDR1 SGHNT and CDR2 YYREEE (reference sequence). The CDR3: CASSRSLGDEAFF. CDR3 DNA: TGTGCCAGCAGTCGGTCGTTGGGCGATGAAGCTTTCTTT.

V gene TRBV9 combines with J gene TRBJ2-2, with TRBD2 as a possible D gene (6 bases). The CDR3 covers 16 residues. Trimming cost V 0 bases and J 2 bases, with 11 bases left between them. The V gene's germline CDR1 is SGDLS and CDR2 YYNGEE. CDR3 nucleotides: TGTGCCAGCAGCGTAGCTAGTGCGGGAAACACCGGGGAGCTGTTTTTT. It codes for CASSVASAGNTGELFF.

The rearrangement links TRBV28 to TRBJ2-7, with D perhaps TRBD1 (5 bases). The CDR3 contains 16 residues. Germline V gene lookup returns CDR1 MDHEN and CDR2 SYDVKM. V lost 5 bases and J 0 bases, leaving 17 bases between the germline ends. The CDR3 nucleotides read TGTGCCAGCAGTGCCTTGACAGCCTCGAGCTCCTACGAGCAGTACTTC. Encoded protein: CASSALTASSSYEQYF.

CDR3 amino acids: CASVGGRTGELFF. CDR3 coding DNA: TGTGCCAGCGTCGGAGGACGGACCGGGGAGCTGTTTTTT. The chain recombines TRBV2 with TRBJ2-2; D perhaps matches TRBD2 (5 bases). This CDR3 is built from 13 residues. The V gene lost 8 bases and the J gene lost 5 bases, with 12 bases spanning the gap. Germline CDR1 SNHLY, CDR2 FYNNEI. Full variable domain (remainder filled in from reference TRBV2 and TRBJ2-2): EPEVTQTPSHQVTQMGQEVILRCVPISNHLYFYWYRQILGQKVEFLVSFYNNEISEKSEIFDDQFSVERPDGSNFTLKIRSTKLEDSAMYFCASVGGRTGELFFGEGSRLTVL.

The table lists this clone with a few counts. This chain joins TRBV10-3 and TRBJ2-7, with a tentative D call TRBD1 (6 bases). This CDR3 region has 16 residues. Trimming took off 0 bases at V and 4 bases at J, with 16 bases between the two ends. Germline CDR1 reads ENHRY; CDR2 reads SYGVKD. The CDR3 DNA follows: TGTGCCATCAGTGAGTCCCAGGGGTCGGGTGCGTACGAGCAGTACTTC. Translation gives CAISESQGSGAYEQYF.

V usage is TRBV7-2 and J usage is TRBJ2-7; TRBD1 matches at 8 bases. V shed 5 bases, J shed 5 bases, and the junction held 8 bases outside the gene matches. The CDR3 spans 14 residues. Per the germline V gene, CDR1 is SGHTA and CDR2 is FQGNSA. CDR3 nucleotides: TGTGCCAGCAGCGGTAATTACAGGGGGAACGAGCAGTACTTC. Translated, it gives CASSGNYRGNEQYF.

V and J are TRBV7-2 and TRBJ1-1; the D is unclear. V shed 1 base and J shed 7 bases, with 7 bases lying between them. This CDR3 is 12 amino acids long. Germline CDR1 reads SGHTA; CDR2 reads FQGNSA. This CDR3 reads CASSLDRGEAFF. The DNA of the CDR3 is TGTGCCAGCAGCTTAGATCGGGGTGAAGCTTTCTTT.